The following is a T cell receptor (beta chain) sequence with its context. These data belong to a study of blood T cell repertoires in COVID-19. The wider study: Material from acute and convalescent COVID-19 was sourced from the United States, Italy and Spain. T cells, B-cell-depleted T cells, or PBMCs supplied cDNA or gDNA.

Here immunoSEQ multiplex PCR was the method, and the copy in TCRdb shows in-frame clones only, minus some. The sample shows approximately 280,000 clones, roughly 90% of them seen only once. The germline V gene encodes CDR1 LNHDA and CDR2 SQIVND (reference sequence). The CDR3 spans 12 residues. V was shortened by 4 bases and J by 6 bases, with 9 bases between the two germline ends. The V and J genes are TRBV19 and TRBJ1-2, with no clear D. The clonotype was recovered from a woman aged 55-69 years with acute or convalescent COVID-19. Sequenced sample: peripheral blood. Written as DNA, the CDR3 is TGTGCCAGTAGTAAATTTCTTAATGGCTACACCTTC. Protein: CASSKFLNGYTF.